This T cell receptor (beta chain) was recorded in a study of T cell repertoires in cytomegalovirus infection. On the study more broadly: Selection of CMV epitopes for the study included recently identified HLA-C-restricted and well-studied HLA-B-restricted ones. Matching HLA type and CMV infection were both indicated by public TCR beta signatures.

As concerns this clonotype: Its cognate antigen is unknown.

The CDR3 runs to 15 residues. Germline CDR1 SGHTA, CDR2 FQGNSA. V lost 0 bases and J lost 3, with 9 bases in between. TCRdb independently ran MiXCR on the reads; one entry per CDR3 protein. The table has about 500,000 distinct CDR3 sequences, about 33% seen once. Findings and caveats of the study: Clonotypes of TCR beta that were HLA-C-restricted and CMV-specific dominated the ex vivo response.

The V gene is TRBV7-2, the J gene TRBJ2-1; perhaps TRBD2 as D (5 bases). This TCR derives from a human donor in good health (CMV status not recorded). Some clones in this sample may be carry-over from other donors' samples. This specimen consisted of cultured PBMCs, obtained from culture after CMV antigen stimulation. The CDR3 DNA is TGTGCCAGCAGCTTAGCCCCACTAGGCTACAATGAGCAGTTCTTC. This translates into CASSLAPLGYNEQFF.